Listed below are T cell receptor beta chains from one sample, sequenced in a study of CD8 T cells in Susac syndrome. Each CDR3 protein is one row after TCRdb ran MiXCR on the immunoSEQ multiplex PCR reads. The sample records about 180,000 distinct CDR3 sequences, 85% to 95% being singletons. The specimen was CD8+ T cells from PBMCs. These receptors came from a human donor with multiple sclerosis. CDR3s include the opening cysteine and the closing phenylalanine or tryptophan. The D gene is left open where the match is weak. Not all rows give a size; the values are once, few, many and, for expanded clones, a class.

D: NA
J: TRBJ2-1
size: NA
V: TRBV20-1
CDR3: CSARDIGSYNEQFF
DNA: TGCAGTGCTAGGGACATCGGCTCCTACAATGAGCAGTTCTTC

D: NA
J: TRBJ2-5
size: NA
V: TRBV7-9
CDR3: CASRRTNETQYF
DNA: TGTGCCAGCAGAAGAACGAACGAGACCCAGTACTTC

D: NA
J: TRBJ1-4
size: NA
V: TRBV6-5
CDR3: CASSYGGGPNEKLFF
DNA: TGTGCCAGCAGTTACGGGGGGGGTCCTAATGAAAAACTGTTTTTT

D: TRBD2
J: TRBJ2-1
size: NA
V: TRBV27
CDR3: CASSGLAGSSYNEQFF
DNA: TGTGCCAGCAGTGGACTAGCGGGGAGCTCCTACAATGAGCAGTTCTTC

D: NA
J: TRBJ1-2
size: NA
V: TRBV28
CDR3: CASSPRTVDYTF
DNA: TGTGCCAGCAGTCCGCGGACAGTCGACTACACCTTC

D: TRBD2
J: TRBJ2-1
size: once
V: TRBV11-2
CDR3: CASSSVAGGAYNEQFF
DNA: TGTGCCAGCAGCTCGGTAGCGGGAGGGGCCTACAATGAGCAGTTCTTC

D: NA
J: TRBJ1-2
size: NA
V: TRBV25-1
CDR3: CASTTGSGHGYTF
DNA: TGTGCCAGCACCACAGGGTCTGGCCATGGCTACACCTTC

D: TRBD1
J: TRBJ1-5
size: NA
V: TRBV9
CDR3: CASSEGQGIDQPQHF
DNA: TGTGCCAGCAGCGAGGGACAGGGGATAGATCAGCCCCAGCATTTT

D: NA
J: TRBJ2-7
size: NA
V: TRBV20-1
CDR3: CSASIAYEQYF
DNA: TGCAGTGCTAGTATCGCGTACGAGCAGTACTTC

D: TRBD2
J: TRBJ2-7
size: few
V: TRBV9
CDR3: CASSPGLGAYEQYF
DNA: TGTGCCAGCAGCCCCGGACTAGGGGCCTACGAGCAGTACTTC

D: NA
J: TRBJ1-2
size: once
V: TRBV6-5
CDR3: CASSLDRNGYTF
DNA: TGTGCCAGCAGCCTCGACAGAAATGGCTACACCTTC

D: TRBD2
J: TRBJ2-1
size: NA
V: TRBV9
CDR3: CASSASGTSGAHNEQFF
DNA: TGTGCCAGCAGCGCCAGTGGGACTAGCGGGGCCCACAATGAGCAGTTCTTC

D: NA
J: TRBJ2-5
size: NA
V: TRBV5-6
CDR3: CASSLVSETQYF
DNA: TGTGCCAGCAGCTTGGTGTCAGAGACCCAGTACTTC

D: TRBD2
J: TRBJ2-2
size: NA
V: TRBV3-1
CDR3: CASSPSGTYTGELFF
DNA: TGTGCCAGCAGCCCCAGCGGGACCTACACCGGGGAGCTGTTTTTT

D: TRBD2
J: TRBJ2-3
size: NA
V: TRBV7-6
CDR3: CASSLGTSGALDTQYF
DNA: TGTGCCAGCAGCTTAGGGACTAGCGGGGCTCTCGATACGCAGTATTTT

D: NA
J: TRBJ2-7
size: NA
V: TRBV28
CDR3: CASSTNYRTTLYEQYF
DNA: TGTGCCAGCAGTACCAACTATAGGACTACTCTCTACGAGCAGTACTTC

D: TRBD1
J: TRBJ1-4
size: NA
V: TRBV6-5
CDR3: CASSSSDRVWDEKLFF
DNA: TGTGCCAGCAGTTCCTCCGACAGGGTTTGGGATGAAAAACTGTTTTTT

D: NA
J: TRBJ2-7
size: NA
V: TRBV5-1
CDR3: CASSLGDGTYEQYF
DNA: TGCGCCAGCAGCTTGGGGGACGGCACCTACGAGCAGTACTTC

D: NA
J: TRBJ1-1
size: NA
V: TRBV6-2/TRBV6-3
CDR3: CASSYARYPLDAEAFF
DNA: TGTGCCAGCAGTTACGCCCGGTATCCCCTGGACGCTGAAGCTTTCTTT

D: TRBD1
J: TRBJ1-2
size: NA
V: TRBV9
CDR3: CASRSTGEYGYTF
DNA: TGTGCCAGCCGCTCGACAGGGGAGTATGGCTACACCTTC

D: NA
J: TRBJ2-7
size: NA
V: TRBV27
CDR3: CASSLELGSSYEQYF
DNA: TGTGCCAGCAGTTTAGAGCTAGGGAGCTCCTACGAGCAGTACTTC

D: TRBD2
J: TRBJ2-3
size: NA
V: TRBV5-4
CDR3: CASSSLGTSAGTDTQYF
DNA: TGTGCCAGCAGCTCCTTAGGGACTAGCGCAGGCACAGATACGCAGTATTTT

D: NA
J: TRBJ2-2
size: NA
V: TRBV19
CDR3: CASMGTGELFF
DNA: TGTGCCAGTATGGGCACCGGGGAGCTGTTTTTT

D: TRBD1
J: TRBJ2-1
size: NA
V: TRBV3-1
CDR3: CASSQGGTGCSF
DNA: TGTGCCAGCAGCCAAGGTGGGACAGGGTGTTCCTTC

D: TRBD1
J: TRBJ1-5
size: NA
V: TRBV30
CDR3: CAWSVGTGIGPQHF
DNA: TGTGCCTGGAGTGTCGGGACAGGGATAGGTCCCCAGCATTTT

D: NA
J: TRBJ2-5
size: NA
V: TRBV30
CDR3: CASTKQETQYF
DNA: TGTGCCTCAACCAAGCAGGAGACCCAGTACTTC

D: TRBD2
J: TRBJ2-1
size: NA
V: TRBV4-1
CDR3: CASSQPLLAPTYNEQFF
DNA: TGCGCCAGCAGCCAACCGTTACTAGCGCCAACCTACAATGAGCAGTTCTTC

D: TRBD1
J: TRBJ1-2
size: NA
V: TRBV27
CDR3: CASSLSGRGHGYGYTF
DNA: TGTGCCAGCAGTTTATCGGGAAGGGGGCATGGCTATGGCTACACCTTC

D: NA
J: TRBJ1-1
size: NA
V: TRBV19
CDR3: CASSPTPTTEAFF
DNA: TGTGCCAGTAGTCCAACCCCGACGACTGAAGCTTTCTTT

D: NA
J: TRBJ2-7
size: NA
V: TRBV7-2
CDR3: CASSLRGPTYEQYF
DNA: TGTGCCAGCAGCCTAAGAGGCCCAACCTACGAGCAGTACTTC

D: NA
J: TRBJ2-7
size: once
V: TRBV7-9
CDR3: CASSLAIQDEQYF
DNA: TGTGCCAGCAGCTTAGCGATCCAGGACGAGCAGTACTTC

D: NA
J: TRBJ1-1
size: NA
V: TRBV7-9
CDR3: CASIQSGAEAFF
DNA: TGTGCCAGCATCCAGAGCGGCGCAGAAGCTTTCTTT

D: NA
J: TRBJ2-1
size: NA
V: TRBV7-8
CDR3: CASSPSGGWNEQFF
DNA: TGTGCCAGCAGCCCCAGCGGCGGATGGAATGAGCAGTTCTTC

D: TRBD2
J: TRBJ2-1
size: NA
V: TRBV7-9
CDR3: CASSRGTSGRAYNEQFF
DNA: TGTGCCAGCAGCCGAGGGACTAGCGGGAGAGCCTACAATGAGCAGTTCTTC

D: NA
J: TRBJ1-2
size: NA
V: TRBV7-9
CDR3: CASSLAEGPNYGYTF
DNA: TGTGCCAGCAGCTTAGCGGAGGGACCTAACTATGGCTACACCTTC

D: NA
J: TRBJ2-1
size: NA
V: TRBV20-1
CDR3: CSARGPGSPGNEQFF
DNA: TGCAGTGCTAGAGGGCCGGGCTCTCCCGGCAATGAGCAGTTCTTC

D: NA
J: TRBJ1-2
size: NA
V: TRBV20-1
CDR3: CSATYGYTF
DNA: TGCAGTGCTACGTATGGCTACACCTTC

D: TRBD2
J: TRBJ2-7
size: NA
V: TRBV9
CDR3: CASNPSGTSGVEQYF
DNA: TGTGCCAGCAATCCTTCCGGGACTAGCGGGGTCGAGCAGTACTTC

D: NA
J: TRBJ2-3
size: NA
V: TRBV12-5
CDR3: CASGFFPSDTQYF
DNA: TGTGCTAGTGGTTTTTTTCCCTCGGATACGCAGTATTTT

D: NA
J: TRBJ2-7
size: once
V: TRBV2
CDR3: CASSSTTVGIYEQYF
DNA: TGTGCCAGCAGTTCCACTACGGTGGGTATTTACGAGCAGTACTTC

D: TRBD1
J: TRBJ1-1
size: once
V: TRBV27
CDR3: CASSRGQVPYTEAFF
DNA: TGTGCCAGCAGTCGCGGACAGGTCCCGTACACTGAAGCTTTCTTT

D: NA
J: TRBJ2-7
size: NA
V: TRBV4-1
CDR3: CASSLYSGTYEQYF
DNA: TGCGCCAGCAGCCTATACAGTGGGACCTACGAGCAGTACTTC

D: NA
J: TRBJ2-7
size: few
V: TRBV9
CDR3: CASSVASSYEQYF
DNA: TGTGCCAGCAGCGTAGCTAGCTCCTACGAGCAGTACTTC

D: TRBD2
J: TRBJ2-2
size: NA
V: TRBV5-1
CDR3: CASSWTSENTGELFF
DNA: TGCGCCAGCAGCTGGACTAGCGAGAACACCGGGGAGCTGTTTTTT

D: NA
J: TRBJ1-2
size: NA
V: TRBV29-1
CDR3: CSVEGDRPYGYTF
DNA: TGCAGCGTTGAAGGAGACCGTCCCTATGGCTACACCTTC

D: TRBD1
J: TRBJ2-5
size: NA
V: TRBV5-6
CDR3: CASSPPPGQGQETQYF
DNA: TGTGCCAGCAGCCCGCCGCCGGGACAGGGACAAGAGACCCAGTACTTC

D: TRBD1
J: TRBJ2-2
size: NA
V: TRBV29-1
CDR3: CSAGQVNTGELFF
DNA: TGCAGCGCGGGACAGGTCAACACCGGGGAGCTGTTTTTT